The 21 T cell receptor beta chains reported below all come from one sample, sequenced in a study of T cell clonality in common variable immunodeficiency. Using immunoSEQ multiplex PCR, the repertoire was profiled, and TCRdb retains in-frame clones only, with some absent. The sample contains around 52,000 clones, none of them singletons. Source material: peripheral blood mononuclear cells. All receptors derive from a person between 18 and 75 years old in good health.

This clone has a count of ten or more. The DNA ends 3 residues before the CDR3 does, and the rest of the CDR3 is filled in from the germline J gene. The chain joins TRBV7-6 to TRBJ2-5; TRBD2 might be the D (5 bases). Germline V CDR1 and CDR2: SGHVS, FNYEAQ. The germline V and J ends were trimmed by 5 bases and 5 bases, with 21 bases remaining between them. The CDR3 is 16 amino acids. CDR3 DNA, as far as it was read: TGTGCCAGCAGCAAGGAGGCCGAAGCAGGATCTGAGACC. This gives the protein CASSKEAEAGSET. The CDR3 reads in full as CASSKEAEAGSETQYF. Full variable domain (rest looked up from reference TRBV7-6 and TRBJ2-5): GAGVSQSPRYKVTKRGQDVALRCDPISGHVSLYWYRQALGQGPEFLTYFNYEAQQDKSGLPNDRFSAERPEGSISTLTIQRTEQRDSAMYRCASSKEAEAGSETQYFGPGTRLLVL.

Many counts were recorded for this clone. The read comes to an end 3 residues before the CDR3 does, leaving the germline J gene to fill in the end. The rearrangement uses TRBV20-1 and TRBJ2-4, with D unresolved. CDR3 length: 13 amino acids. Per the germline V gene, CDR1 is DFQATT and CDR2 is SNEGSKA (reference sequence). V lost 4 bases to trimming and J lost 1 base, with 8 bases between them. This CDR3 is CSAMIQAKNIQYF. The sequenced part of the CDR3 DNA is TGCAGTGCTATGATCCAGGCCAAAAACATT.

This clone was detected ten times or more. The read ends 3 residues before the CDR3 terminus; that terminus is restored from the germline J gene. The J gene is TRBJ2-7, the V gene TRBV10-3; D is undetermined. The germline V gene encodes CDR1 ENHRY and CDR2 SYGVKD. The CDR3 contains 12 residues. V shed 5 bases and J shed 1 base, with 6 bases lying between them. The CDR3 sequence is CAISTSSYEQYF. The sequenced CDR3 bases are TGTGCCATCAGTACATCTTCCTACGAG.

This clone was seen ten or more times. The observed sequence ends 3 residues before the CDR3 terminus, with the missing tail filled in from the germline J gene. This chain joins TRBV10-3 and TRBJ1-1; weak D call: TRBD1 (5 bases). The V and J ends lost 8 bases and 1 base respectively, with 11 bases between them. In germline, CDR1 is ENHRY, CDR2 SYGVKD. The CDR3 loop spans 13 amino acids. The CDR3 region is CAIVGRGNTEAFF. Incomplete CDR3 DNA: TGTGCCATCGTGGGTAGGGGGAACACTGAA.

This clone was seen a handful of times. The CDR3: CASSPPTGGQETQYF. CDR3 DNA, as far as it was read: TGTGCCAGCTCACCCCCAACAGGGGGCCAAGAGACC. The J gene is TRBJ2-5, the V gene TRBV18; 8 bases fit TRBD1. Read sequence stops 3 residues before the CDR3 end, and the germline J gene provides the missing end. The CDR3 is 15 residues long. CDR1 and CDR2 (germline): KGHSH, LQKENI. V lost 3 bases, J lost 1 base, and 4 bases stayed unmatched.

This clone has ten or more counts. CDR3: CASFRPQTEAFF. The CDR3 bases that were read are TGTGCCAGCTTTCGTCCTCAGACTGAA. The rearrangement joins TRBV18 to TRBJ1-1, with D hard to call. The CDR3 goes on 3 residues after the read ends, and that part is filled in from the germline J gene. The germline CDR1 and CDR2 sequences are KGHSH and LQKENI. The CDR3 is made up of 12 amino acids. V lost 7 bases to trimming and J lost 5 bases, with 11 bases between them.

This clone was found many times. Coverage ceases 3 residues before the CDR3 finishes, and the germline J gene fills in the end. J is TRBJ1-5 and V is TRBV20-1; possibly TRBD1 for D (6 bases). Per germline, CDR1 DFQATT and CDR2 SNEGSKA (reference sequence). The CDR3 has 14 residues. Trimming shortened V by 0 bases and J by 4 bases, and 10 bases separated the two germline ends. The CDR3 DNA, read in part, is TGCAGTGCTAGAGAACAGGGAAGTAATCAGCCC. This translates into CSAREQGSNQP. The entire CDR3 protein reads CSAREQGSNQPQHF.

This clone came up many times. The CDR3 loop is CASSRRTSGVYEQYF. The sequenced part of the CDR3 DNA is TGTGCCAGCTCCCGCCGGACTAGCGGGGTTTACGAG. The V call is TRBV28, the J call TRBJ2-7; 12 nucleotides align to TRBD2. The read terminates 3 residues ahead of where the CDR3 ends, so the germline J gene completes it. The CDR3 covers 15 residues. V dropped 8 bases and J dropped 4; count of bases not matched to a gene: 9. Per the germline V gene, CDR1 is MDHEN and CDR2 is SYDVKM.

Turning to this clone: The CDR3 extends 3 residues past the end of the read, so its final part is completed from the germline J gene. The chain links TRBV18 to TRBJ2-3, with 9 bases fitting TRBD1. The V gene's germline CDR1 is KGHSH and CDR2 LQKENI. V lost 2 bases and J lost 2; bases outside the gene matches: 8. The CDR3 runs to 17 residues. The part of the CDR3 DNA that was read is TGTGCCAGCTCACCAAAGACGGACAGGGGAATCACAGATACG. It yields the protein CASSPKTDRGITDT. The CDR3, in full, reads CASSPKTDRGITDTQYF.

This clone was observed at least ten times. The read finishes 3 residues shy of the CDR3 end, and the germline J gene is used to complete it. The rearrangement uses TRBV12-3 or TRBV12-4 and TRBJ1-1; no clear D gene. This CDR3 contains 15 residues. V dropped 3 bases and J dropped 4 bases, with 15 bases sitting between them. CDR3 residues: CASSFGSGRVTEAFF. The sequenced CDR3 bases are TGTGCCAGCAGTTTTGGTTCGGGTCGGGTCACTGAA.

In this sample, this clone turned up many times. The read ends 3 residues shy of where the CDR3 ends; the end is completed using the germline J gene. The chain links TRBV20-1 to TRBJ2-5, with TRBD2 identical over 14 bases. From germline, CDR1 is DFQATT and CDR2 SNEGSKA (reference sequence). The CDR3 has 18 residues. V lost 7 bases to trimming and J lost 0 bases; unmatched junction nucleotides: 13. Incomplete CDR3 DNA: TGCAGTGTTAGGTTCGGGACTAGCGGGAGTAGATACCAAGAGACC. It yields the protein CSVRFGTSGSRYQET. The whole CDR3 protein reads CSVRFGTSGSRYQETQYF.

Ten or more counts support this clone. One end of the junction does not line up with germline, which may come from a read error. From the germline J gene comes the end of the CDR3, since the read stops 3 residues before it. The chain couples TRBV15 to TRBJ2-2, with D tentatively TRBD2 (5 bases). The CDR3 consists of 15 residues. Per the germline V gene, CDR1 is LNHNV and CDR2 is YYDKDF (reference sequence). This CDR3 reads CATSREGAGTWELFF. The sequenced CDR3 bases are TGTGCCACCAGCAGAGAAGGTGCGGGCACCTGGGAG.

This clone has ten or more counts. The read comes to an end 3 residues before the CDR3 does, leaving the germline J gene to fill in the end. The J gene is TRBJ2-5, the V gene TRBV2; a possible D gene is TRBD2 (6 bases). The V and J ends lost 3 bases and 5 bases respectively, with 19 bases between them. This CDR3 is 16 amino acids long. The V gene's germline CDR1 is SNHLY and CDR2 FYNNEI. CDR3 protein: CASSERDSLWMETQYF. The part of the CDR3 DNA that was read is TGTGCCAGCAGTGAGCGGGACTCGCTATGGATGGAGACC.

Regarding this clone: The read comes to an end 3 residues before the CDR3 does, leaving the germline J gene to fill in the end. The gene calls are TRBV5-1 and TRBJ2-7, with TRBD2 matching over 10 bases. Germline assignment: CDR1 SGHRS and CDR2 YFSETQ. The junction had 17 bases not matched to a gene; V was cut back by 0 bases and J by 5 bases. CDR3 size: 19 residues. The CDR3 loop is CASSLGIWGRLAGEDEQYF. CDR3 DNA (partial): TGCGCCAGCAGCTTGGGAATCTGGGGAAGACTAGCGGGCGAGGACGAG.

The sample holds many counts of this clone. The read falls 3 residues short of the CDR3 end, and the missing part is taken from the germline J gene. The chain has TRBV12-3 or TRBV12-4 and TRBJ2-3; D not resolved. This CDR3 is 14 amino acids long. Trimming removed 5 bases from V and 4 bases from J, with 13 bases in between. Here the CDR3 reads CASSRLLAPDTQYF. CDR3 DNA (partial): TGTGCCAGCAGTCGCCTTTTGGCCCCAGATACG.

This clone occurred many times. The sequenced fragment ends 3 residues before the CDR3 boundary, so the rest is inferred from the germline J gene. This sequence joins TRBV5-4 and TRBJ1-5; D not resolved. The ends were cut back, 0 bases at V and 7 bases at J, with 8 bases in the middle. The germline CDR1 and CDR2 sequences are SGHNT and YYREEE (reference sequence). The CDR3 has 13 amino acids. This CDR3 reads CASSLGSLQPQHF. The part of the CDR3 DNA that was read is TGTGCCAGCAGCTTGGGCAGTCTGCAGCCC.

This clone was detected only a few times. The observed sequence ends 3 residues before the CDR3 terminus, with the missing tail filled in from the germline J gene. The chain uses TRBV19 and TRBJ2-2; the D gene is possibly TRBD2 (6 bases). In germline, CDR1 is LNHDA, CDR2 SQIVND (reference sequence). Trimming left V 3 bases short and J 1 base short, with 15 bases between. This CDR3 has 17 amino acids. The sequenced CDR3 bases are TGTGCCAGTAGTATTGGAGGGGCGCGGGGGAACACCGGGGAG. It specifies CASSIGGARGNTGE. The full CDR3 reads CASSIGGARGNTGELFF.

This clone showed up many times. The CDR3 extends 3 residues past the end of the read, so its final part is completed from the germline J gene. J is TRBJ2-2 and V is TRBV5-4; no clear D gene. CDR3 length: 14 amino acids. Per the germline V gene, CDR1 is SGHNT and CDR2 is YYREEE (reference sequence). The CDR3 sequence: CAFRTALLTGELFF. The CDR3 DNA, read in part, is TGTGCTTTCCGAACAGCCCTACTGACCGGGGAG.

This clone was found many times. The read gets to within 3 residues of the CDR3 end, and the germline J gene fills in the rest. This chain connects TRBV5-1 to TRBJ2-5; TRBD2 aligns across 11 bases. From germline, CDR1 is SGHRS and CDR2 YFSETQ. V was pared by 5 bases and J by 0 bases, with 3 bases of the junction left unmatched. The CDR3 totals 15 residues. CDR3 residues: CASSRGLADQETQYF. Partial CDR3 DNA: TGCGCCAGCAGTAGGGGACTAGCGGACCAAGAGACC.

This clone has a count of ten or more. The CDR3 end is not reached by the read, which stops 3 residues before it; the germline J gene fills it in. The chain has TRBV5-1 and TRBJ2-1; D is possibly TRBD2 (6 bases). Germline CDR1 reads SGHRS; CDR2 reads YFSETQ. The V gene lost 4 bases and the J gene lost 3 bases, with 14 bases spanning the gap. The CDR3 loop spans 15 amino acids. The CDR3: CASSDTGTGYNEQFF. Partial CDR3 DNA: TGCGCCAGCAGCGACACCGGGACTGGCTACAATGAG.

This clone was picked up many times. A read error may account for a junction end that differs from germline. Read coverage stops 3 residues before the CDR3 terminus; the germline J gene supplies the remainder. This chain connects TRBV4-2 to TRBJ1-4; D gene uncertain. CDR3 length: 13 residues. CDR1 is LGHNA and CDR2 is YNFKEQ in the germline V gene. The CDR3 sequence is CASSQRSPGKLFF. The sequenced part of the CDR3 DNA is TGCGCCAGCAGCCAAAGATCGCCGGGGAAA.